Listed below are T cell receptor beta chains from one sample, sequenced in a study of cytomegalovirus exposure and HLA in healthy donors. This table comes from immunoSEQ multiplex PCR, and its TCRdb copy is limited to in-frame clones, with some not included. The table includes about 150,000 clones, 70% to 90% detected once. Sample: PBMCs. These receptors were collected from a woman in her late teens or twenties in good health and CMV-seronegative. CDR3s include the opening cysteine and the closing phenylalanine or tryptophan. D genes are given only for firm matches. Size values are once, few and many counts, or a class for expanded clones, and some rows have none.

TRBJ2-5 | TRBV6-1 | . | . | 13 | TGTGCCAGCAGTGAACCGGGAAGAGAGACCCAGTACTTC | CASSEPGRETQYF
TRBJ2-3 | TRBV5-4 | TRBD2 | . | 18 | TGTGCCAGCAGCGGATCTAGCGGGGTTACCCCTAGCACAGATACGCAGTATTTT | CASSGSSGVTPSTDTQYF
TRBJ1-5 | TRBV7-8 | . | . | 16 | TGTGCCAGCGCAGGGCAGGGGAGATATAGCAATCAGCCCCAGCATTTT | CASAGQGRYSNQPQHF
TRBJ1-1 | TRBV6-1 | . | . | 14 | TGTGCCAGCAGCCCTTGGACAGAACTCACTGAAGCTTTCTTT | CASSPWTELTEAFF
TRBJ1-4 | TRBV7-9 | . | . | 14 | TGTGCCAGCAGCCGCGGAGGGGGGGGTGAAAAACTGTTTTTT | CASSRGGGGEKLFF
TRBJ2-1 | TRBV6-6 | . | once | 13 | TGTGCCAGCAGCCCTAGGACAGACAATGAGCAGTTCTTC | CASSPRTDNEQFF
TRBJ2-5 | TRBV6-5 | TRBD2 | . | 14 | TGTGCCAGCGGGGAGGGTTTATCGGGAGAGACCCAGTACTTC | CASGEGLSGETQYF
TRBJ2-5 | TRBV13 | TRBD2 | once | 14 | TGTGCCAGCAGCCTAGCGGGGGGAAAGGAGACCCAGTACTTC | CASSLAGGKETQYF
TRBJ2-7 | TRBV10-1 | TRBD1 | . | 13 | TGCGCCAGCAGTGAGTCCAGGGGGCGCGAGCAGTACTTC | CASSESRGREQYF
TRBJ2-5 | TRBV9 | . | . | 11 | TGTGCCAGCAGCGACTTAGAGACCCAGTACTTC | CASSDLETQYF
TRBJ1-1 | TRBV9 | . | . | 14 | TGTGCCAGCAGCGTAGAAATGGAGGGAACTGAAGCTTTCTTT | CASSVEMEGTEAFF
TRBJ2-7 | TRBV4-2 | . | . | 14 | TGTGCCAGCAGCCGGGGGGAGGGGGAGTACGAGCAGTACTTC | CASSRGEGEYEQYF
TRBJ2-1 | TRBV12-5 | TRBD2 | . | 20 | TGTGCTAGTGCTCTGAGGTTTGGACTAGCGGGAGGTACCTCCTACAATGAGCAGTTCTTC | CASALRFGLAGGTSYNEQFF
TRBJ1-2 | TRBV6-1 | . | . | 15 | TGTGCCAGCAGGGAGGCCTGGGGAGGGACTTACGGCTACACCTTC | CASREAWGGTYGYTF
TRBJ2-2 | TRBV18 | TRBD1 | . | 17 | TGTGCCAGCTCACCACACCCTGGGACAGGGGGCCCCGGGGAGCTGTTTTTT | CASSPHPGTGGPGELFF
TRBJ1-6 | TRBV7-9 | . | . | 14 | TGTGCCAGCAGCTTTCTCCCGGCGGTCTCACCCCTCCACTTT | CASSFLPAVSPLHF
TRBJ1-1 | TRBV4-3 | . | . | 14 | TGCGCCAGCAGCCAAGTTCCCGGGAACACTGAAGCTTTCTTT | CASSQVPGNTEAFF
TRBJ1-2 | TRBV18 | TRBD1 | . | 14 | TGTGCCAGCTCACCCTCAGGGGGTGGAGATGGCTACACCTTC | CASSPSGGGDGYTF
TRBJ2-3 | TRBV30 | . | . | 13 | TGTGCCGCCTCATATCAACTCACAGATACGCAGTATTTT | CAASYQLTDTQYF
TRBJ2-7 | TRBV7-2 | . | . | 14 | TGTGCCAGCAGCTTATTTCAGGGAAACTACGAGCAGTACTTC | CASSLFQGNYEQYF
TRBJ2-1 | TRBV7-8 | . | . | 15 | TGTGCCAGCACAGCCGGGGGTGAGTCCTACAATGAGCAGTTCTTC | CASTAGGESYNEQFF
TRBJ2-2 | TRBV20-1 | . | . | 11 | TGCAGTGCTACGGGTACCGGGGAGCTGTTTTTT | CSATGTGELFF
TRBJ2-5 | TRBV2 | . | few | 14 | TGTGCCAGCAGTGATTTCGGTAGCGTAGAGACCCAGTACTTC | CASSDFGSVETQYF
TRBJ2-7 | TRBV28 | TRBD1 | . | 16 | TGTGCCAGCAGTTTACCGCCGGGACAGAGTTCCTACGAGCAGTACTTC | CASSLPPGQSSYEQYF
TRBJ2-1 | TRBV5-5 | TRBD1 | . | 14 | TGTGCCAGCAGCTACTGGACAGGGGGCAATGAGCAGTTCTTC | CASSYWTGGNEQFF
TRBJ2-7 | TRBV6-4 | TRBD2 | . | 9 | TGTGCCGCGGGGGGCGAGCAGTACTTC | CAAGGEQYF
TRBJ2-5 | TRBV7-9 | . | . | 13 | TGTGCCAGCAGCTTAGCTCCTACGGAGACCCAGTACTTC | CASSLAPTETQYF
TRBJ2-7 | TRBV19 | . | . | 15 | TGTGCCAGTAGTCCGCAACAGGGCATTCCCTACGAGCAGTACTTC | CASSPQQGIPYEQYF
TRBJ2-7 | TRBV7-6 | TRBD1 | . | 16 | TGTGCCAGCAGCTTAGATACGGCAGGGGGTACCTACGAGCAGTACTTC | CASSLDTAGGTYEQYF
TRBJ2-3 | TRBV5-4 | . | . | 15 | TGTGCCAGCAGCCTGGGGTGGAGAAGCACAGATACGCAGTATTTT | CASSLGWRSTDTQYF
TRBJ2-6 | TRBV7-9 | . | . | 17 | TGTTCCAGCAGCAGACAGCGTGATCTCTCTGGGGCCAACGTCCTGACTTTC | CSSSRQRDLSGANVLTF
TRBJ1-5 | TRBV7-9 | TRBD1 | . | 17 | TGTGCCAGCAGCAAATCAGGGGGGGGACAGGGGGTCCAGCCCCAGCATTTT | CASSKSGGGQGVQPQHF
TRBJ2-6 | TRBV9 | . | . | 15 | TGTGCCAGCAGCGTAGGAGGGACTGGGGCCAACGTCCTGACTTTC | CASSVGGTGANVLTF
TRBJ2-1 | TRBV30 | TRBD2 | . | 12 | TGTGCCTGGGGGACTAAAACCGCGGAGCAGTTCTTC | CAWGTKTAEQFF
TRBJ1-6 | TRBV2 | . | . | 14 | TGTGCCAGCAGTGACCAGGGTGGGGAATCACCCCTCCACTTT | CASSDQGGESPLHF
TRBJ2-5 | TRBV28 | TRBD1 | once | 17 | TGTGCCAGCAGTCCCCCCGGGGTAGGACAGGGGGGGGAGACCCAGTACTTC | CASSPPGVGQGGETQYF
TRBJ1-4 | TRBV28 | TRBD1 | few | 12 | TGTGCCAGCAGCTGGGGACAGGAAAAACTGTTTTTT | CASSWGQEKLFF
TRBJ1-4 | TRBV29-1 | . | . | 12 | TGCAGCGCGACAGTCCATAATGAAAAACTGTTTTTT | CSATVHNEKLFF
TRBJ1-2 | TRBV28 | . | . | 14 | TGTGCCAGCACACCTCCAGGGCTGGCCTATGGCTACACCTTC | CASTPPGLAYGYTF
TRBJ1-1 | TRBV5-3 | . | . | 12 | TGTGCCAGAAGCTTGACGGACACTGAAGCTTTCTTT | CARSLTDTEAFF
TRBJ2-7 | TRBV7-8 | . | . | 15 | TGTGCCAGCAGCCCCCGTCGTGGTAGCAGCTACGAGCAGTACTTC | CASSPRRGSSYEQYF
TRBJ2-2 | TRBV5-5 | TRBD1 | few | 17 | TGTGCCAGCAGCTCGGACCGGGACAGGTGGGGCACCGGGGAGCTGTTTTTT | CASSSDRDRWGTGELFF
TRBJ2-3 | TRBV10-2 | TRBD2 | . | 14 | TGCGCCAGCAGTGGGCTAGCGGGGGAAGGTACGCAGTATTTT | CASSGLAGEGTQYF
TRBJ2-1 | TRBV14 | . | . | 14 | TGTGCCAGCAGCCAATACCCACTTGCCAATGAGCAGTTCTTC | CASSQYPLANEQFF
TRBJ1-6 | TRBV9 | . | . | 15 | TGTGCCAGCAGCGTAGGCAGGGAAGCTGATTCACCCCTCCACTTT | CASSVGREADSPLHF